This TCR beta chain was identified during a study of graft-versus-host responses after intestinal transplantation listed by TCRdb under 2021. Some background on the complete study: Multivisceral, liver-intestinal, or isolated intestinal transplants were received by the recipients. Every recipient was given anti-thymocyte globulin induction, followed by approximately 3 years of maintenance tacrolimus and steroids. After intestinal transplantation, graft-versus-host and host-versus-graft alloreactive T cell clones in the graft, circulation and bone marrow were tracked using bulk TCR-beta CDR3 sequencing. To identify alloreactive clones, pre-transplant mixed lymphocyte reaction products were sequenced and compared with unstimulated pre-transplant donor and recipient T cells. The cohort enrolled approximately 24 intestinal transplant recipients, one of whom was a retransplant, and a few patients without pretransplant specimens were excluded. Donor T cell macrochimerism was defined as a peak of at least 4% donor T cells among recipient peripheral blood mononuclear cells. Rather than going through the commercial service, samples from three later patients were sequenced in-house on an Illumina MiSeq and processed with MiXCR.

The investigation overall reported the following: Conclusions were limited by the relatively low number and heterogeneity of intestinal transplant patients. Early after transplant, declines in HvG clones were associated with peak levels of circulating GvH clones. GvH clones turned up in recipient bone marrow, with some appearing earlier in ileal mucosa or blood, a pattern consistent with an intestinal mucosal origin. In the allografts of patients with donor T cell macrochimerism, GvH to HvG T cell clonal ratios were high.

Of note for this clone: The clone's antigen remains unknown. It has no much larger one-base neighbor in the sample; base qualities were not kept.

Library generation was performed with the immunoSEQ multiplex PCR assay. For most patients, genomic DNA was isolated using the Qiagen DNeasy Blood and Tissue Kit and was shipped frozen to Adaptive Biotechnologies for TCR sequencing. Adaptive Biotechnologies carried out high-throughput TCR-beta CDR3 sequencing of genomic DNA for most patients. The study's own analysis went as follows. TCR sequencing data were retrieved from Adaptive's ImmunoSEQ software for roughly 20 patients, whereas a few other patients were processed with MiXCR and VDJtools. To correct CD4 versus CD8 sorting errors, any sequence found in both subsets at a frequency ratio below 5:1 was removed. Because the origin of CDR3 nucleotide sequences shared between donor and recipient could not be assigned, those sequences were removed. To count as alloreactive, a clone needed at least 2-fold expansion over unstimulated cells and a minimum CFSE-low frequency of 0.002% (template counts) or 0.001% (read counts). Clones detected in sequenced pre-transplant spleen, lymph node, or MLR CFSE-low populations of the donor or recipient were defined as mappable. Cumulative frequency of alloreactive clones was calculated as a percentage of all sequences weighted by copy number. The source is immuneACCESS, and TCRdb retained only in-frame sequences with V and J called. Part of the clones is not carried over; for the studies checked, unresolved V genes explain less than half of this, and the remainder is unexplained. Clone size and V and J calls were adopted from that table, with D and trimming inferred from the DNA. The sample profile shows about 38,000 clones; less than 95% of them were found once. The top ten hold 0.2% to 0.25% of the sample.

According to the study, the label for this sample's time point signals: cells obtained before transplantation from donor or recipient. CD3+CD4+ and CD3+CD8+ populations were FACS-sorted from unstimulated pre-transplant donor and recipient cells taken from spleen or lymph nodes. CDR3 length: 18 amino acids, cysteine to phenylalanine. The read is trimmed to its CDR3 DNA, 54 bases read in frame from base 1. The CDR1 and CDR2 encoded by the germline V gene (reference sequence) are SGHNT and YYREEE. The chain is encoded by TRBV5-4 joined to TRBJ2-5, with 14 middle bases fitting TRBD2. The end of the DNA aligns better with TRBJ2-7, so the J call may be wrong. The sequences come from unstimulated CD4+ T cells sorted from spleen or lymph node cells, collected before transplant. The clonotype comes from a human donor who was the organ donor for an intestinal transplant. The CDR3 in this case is CASSLKTSGGAFNSEQYF. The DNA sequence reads TGTGCCAGCAGCTTGAAGACTAGCGGGGGGGCCTTTAATTCCGAGCAGTACTTC.